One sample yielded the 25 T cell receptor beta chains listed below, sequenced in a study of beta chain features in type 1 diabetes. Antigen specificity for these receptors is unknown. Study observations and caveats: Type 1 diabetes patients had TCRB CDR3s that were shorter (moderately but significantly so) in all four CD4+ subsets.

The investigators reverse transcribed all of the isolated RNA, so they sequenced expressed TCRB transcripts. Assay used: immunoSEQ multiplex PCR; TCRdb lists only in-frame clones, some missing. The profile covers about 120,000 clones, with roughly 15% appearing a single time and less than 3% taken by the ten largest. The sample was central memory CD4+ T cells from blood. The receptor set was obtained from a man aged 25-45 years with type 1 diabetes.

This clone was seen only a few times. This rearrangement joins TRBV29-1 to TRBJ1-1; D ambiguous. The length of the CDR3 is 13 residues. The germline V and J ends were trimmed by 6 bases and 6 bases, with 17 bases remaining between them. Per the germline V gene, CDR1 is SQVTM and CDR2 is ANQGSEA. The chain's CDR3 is CSVRGPGNAEAFF. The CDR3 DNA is TGCAGCGTACGAGGGCCGGGTAACGCTGAAGCTTTCTTT.

The CDR3, as DNA: TGTGCCAGCATGAGGTACGGGGACAGGGTTCACGAGCAGTACTTC. Its protein is CASMRYGDRVHEQYF. This chain connects TRBV5-5 to TRBJ2-7; 9 bases are a match to TRBD1. Germline CDR1 is SGHKS and CDR2 is YYEKEE (reference sequence). The CDR3 has 15 amino acids. After removal of 6 bases from V and 5 bases from J, the junction contained 12 bases not matched to a gene.

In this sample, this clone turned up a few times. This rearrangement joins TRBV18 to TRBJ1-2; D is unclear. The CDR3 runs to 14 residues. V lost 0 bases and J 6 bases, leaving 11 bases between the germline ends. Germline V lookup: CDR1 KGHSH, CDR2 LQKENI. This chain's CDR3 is CASSPPAGYHGYTF. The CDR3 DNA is TGTGCCAGCTCACCACCGGCCGGATACCATGGCTACACCTTC. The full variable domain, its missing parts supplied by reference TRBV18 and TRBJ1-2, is NAGVMQNPRHLVRRRGQEARLRCSPMKGHSHVYWYRQLPEEGLKFMVYLQKENIIDESGMPKERFSAEFPKEGPSILRIQQVVRGDSAAYFCASSPPAGYHGYTFGSGTRLTVV.

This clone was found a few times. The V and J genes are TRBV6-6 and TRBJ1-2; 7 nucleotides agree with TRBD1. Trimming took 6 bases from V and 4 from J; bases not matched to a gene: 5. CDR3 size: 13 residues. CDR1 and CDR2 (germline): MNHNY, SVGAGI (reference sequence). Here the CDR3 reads CASSQDRVYGYTF. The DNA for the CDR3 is TGTGCCAGCAGCCAAGACAGGGTCTATGGCTACACCTTC.

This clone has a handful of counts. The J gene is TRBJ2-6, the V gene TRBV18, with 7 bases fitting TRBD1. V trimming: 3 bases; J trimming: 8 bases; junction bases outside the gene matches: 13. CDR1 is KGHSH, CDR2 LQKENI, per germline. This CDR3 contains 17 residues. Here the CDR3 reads CASSPSSDRERSNVLTF. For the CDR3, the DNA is TGTGCCAGCTCACCCTCAAGTGACAGGGAGAGGTCCAACGTCCTGACTTTC.

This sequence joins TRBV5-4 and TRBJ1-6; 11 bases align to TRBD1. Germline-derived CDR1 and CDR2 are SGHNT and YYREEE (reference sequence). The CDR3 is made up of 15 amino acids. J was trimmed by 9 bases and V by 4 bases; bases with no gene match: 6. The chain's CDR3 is CASSQDRGRGSPLHF. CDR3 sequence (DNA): TGTGCCAGCAGCCAGGACAGGGGGCGTGGTTCACCCCTCCACTTT.

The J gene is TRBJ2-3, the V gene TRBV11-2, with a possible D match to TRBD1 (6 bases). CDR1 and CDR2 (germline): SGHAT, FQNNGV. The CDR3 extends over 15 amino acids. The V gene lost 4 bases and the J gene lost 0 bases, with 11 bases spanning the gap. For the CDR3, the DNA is TGTGCCAGCAGCTCCCGACAGGCCAGCACAGATACGCAGTATTTT. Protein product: CASSSRQASTDTQYF.

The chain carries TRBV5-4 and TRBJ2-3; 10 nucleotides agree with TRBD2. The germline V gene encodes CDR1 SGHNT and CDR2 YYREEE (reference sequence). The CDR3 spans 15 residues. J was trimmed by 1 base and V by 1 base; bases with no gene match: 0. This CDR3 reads CASSLTSGGTDTQYF. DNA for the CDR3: TGTGCCAGCAGCTTGACTAGCGGGGGCACAGATACGCAGTATTTT.

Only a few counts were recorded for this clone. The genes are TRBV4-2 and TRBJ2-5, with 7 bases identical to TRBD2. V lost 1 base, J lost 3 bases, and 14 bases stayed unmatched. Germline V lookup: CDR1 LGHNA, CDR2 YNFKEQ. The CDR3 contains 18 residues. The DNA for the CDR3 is TGTGCCAGCAGCCAAGGGAACGGGGCTAGCGGCTATAAAGAGACCCAGTACTTC. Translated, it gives CASSQGNGASGYKETQYF.

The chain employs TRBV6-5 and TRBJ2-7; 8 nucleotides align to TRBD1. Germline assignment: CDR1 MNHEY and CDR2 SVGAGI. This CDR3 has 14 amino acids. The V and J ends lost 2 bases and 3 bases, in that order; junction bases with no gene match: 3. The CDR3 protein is CASSYQTGDYEQYF. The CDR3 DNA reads TGTGCCAGCAGTTACCAGACAGGGGACTACGAGCAGTACTTC.

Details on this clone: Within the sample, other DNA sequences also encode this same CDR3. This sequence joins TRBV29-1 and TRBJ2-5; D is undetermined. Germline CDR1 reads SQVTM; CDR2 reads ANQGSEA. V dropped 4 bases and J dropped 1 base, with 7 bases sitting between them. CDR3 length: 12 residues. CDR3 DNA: TGCAGCGTTGGGCTCCCCCAAGAGACCCAGTACTTC. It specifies CSVGLPQETQYF.

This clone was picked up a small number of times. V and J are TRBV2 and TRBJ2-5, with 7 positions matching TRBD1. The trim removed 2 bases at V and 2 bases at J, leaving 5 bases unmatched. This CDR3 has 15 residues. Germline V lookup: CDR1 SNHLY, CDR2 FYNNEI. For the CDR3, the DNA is TGTGCCAGCAGTGAATCGACAGGGCGTCAAGAGACCCAGTACTTC. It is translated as CASSESTGRQETQYF.

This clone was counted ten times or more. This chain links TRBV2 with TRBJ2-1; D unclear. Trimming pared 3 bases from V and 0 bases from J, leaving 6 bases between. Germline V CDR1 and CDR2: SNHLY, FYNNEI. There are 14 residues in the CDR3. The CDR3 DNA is TGTGCCAGCAGTGATGGAAGCTCCTACAATGAGCAGTTCTTC. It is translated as CASSDGSSYNEQFF.

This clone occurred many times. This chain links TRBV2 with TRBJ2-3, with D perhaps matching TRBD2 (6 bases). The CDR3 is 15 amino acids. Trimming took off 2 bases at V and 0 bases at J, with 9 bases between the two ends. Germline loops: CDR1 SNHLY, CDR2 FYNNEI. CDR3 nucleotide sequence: TGTGCCAGCAGTGAACGGACTACTAGCACAGATACGCAGTATTTT. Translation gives CASSERTTSTDTQYF.

The chain's CDR3 is CASSQSQLAGYQETQYF. The CDR3 coding sequence is TGCGCCAGCAGCCAAAGCCAACTAGCGGGGTACCAAGAGACCCAGTACTTC. The J gene is TRBJ2-5, the V gene TRBV4-1, with 10 nucleotides matching TRBD2. Losses at the gene ends were 2 bases for V and 0 bases for J; bases not matched to a gene: 6. The CDR3 runs to 17 residues. Germline assignment: CDR1 MGHRA and CDR2 YSYEKL.

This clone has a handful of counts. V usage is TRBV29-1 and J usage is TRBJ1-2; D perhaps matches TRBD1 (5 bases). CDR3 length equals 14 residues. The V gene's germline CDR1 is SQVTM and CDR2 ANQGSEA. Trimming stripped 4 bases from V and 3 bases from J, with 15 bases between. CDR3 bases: TGCAGCGTTGCCGGGGGGGTCGAGGACTATGGCTACACCTTC. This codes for CSVAGGVEDYGYTF.

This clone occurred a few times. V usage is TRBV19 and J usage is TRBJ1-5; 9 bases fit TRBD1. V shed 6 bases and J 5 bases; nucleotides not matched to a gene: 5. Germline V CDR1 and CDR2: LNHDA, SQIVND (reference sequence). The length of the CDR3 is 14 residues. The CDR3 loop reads CASSVTGGDQPQHF. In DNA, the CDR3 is TGTGCCAGTAGCGTGACAGGGGGAGATCAGCCCCAGCATTTT.

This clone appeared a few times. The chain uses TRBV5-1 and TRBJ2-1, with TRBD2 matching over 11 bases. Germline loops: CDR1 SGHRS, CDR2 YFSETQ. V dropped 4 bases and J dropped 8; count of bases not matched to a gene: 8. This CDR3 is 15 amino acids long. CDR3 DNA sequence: TGCGCCAGCAGCAGAGCACCGGGACTAGCGGATGAGCAGTTCTTC. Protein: CASSRAPGLADEQFF.

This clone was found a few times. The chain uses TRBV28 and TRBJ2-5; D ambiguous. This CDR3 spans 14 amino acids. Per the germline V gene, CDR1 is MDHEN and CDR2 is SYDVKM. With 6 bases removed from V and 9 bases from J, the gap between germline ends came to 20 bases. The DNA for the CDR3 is TGTGCCAGCAGGCCGCCCGGTGAAATCGTGGCCCAGTACTTC. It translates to CASRPPGEIVAQYF.

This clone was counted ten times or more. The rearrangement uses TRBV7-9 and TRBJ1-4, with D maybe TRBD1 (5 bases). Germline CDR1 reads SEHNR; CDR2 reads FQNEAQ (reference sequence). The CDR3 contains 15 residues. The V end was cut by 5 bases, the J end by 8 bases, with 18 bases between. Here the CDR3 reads CASSTPEAGVEKLFF. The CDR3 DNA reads TGTGCCAGCAGCACCCCGGAGGCGGGGGTAGAAAAACTGTTTTTT. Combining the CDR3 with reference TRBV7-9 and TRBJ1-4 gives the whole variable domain DTGVSQNPRHKITKRGQNVTFRCDPISEHNRLYWYRQTLGQGPEFLTYFQNEAQLEKSRLLSDRFSAERPKGSFSTLEIQRTEQGDSAMYLCASSTPEAGVEKLFFGSGTQLSVL.

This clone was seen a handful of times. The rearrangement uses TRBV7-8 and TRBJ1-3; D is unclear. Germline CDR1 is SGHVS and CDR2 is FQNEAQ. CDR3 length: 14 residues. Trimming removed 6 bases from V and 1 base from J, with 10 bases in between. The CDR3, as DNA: TGTGCCAGCAGTTTTACAGAATCTGGAAACACCATATATTTT. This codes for CASSFTESGNTIYF.

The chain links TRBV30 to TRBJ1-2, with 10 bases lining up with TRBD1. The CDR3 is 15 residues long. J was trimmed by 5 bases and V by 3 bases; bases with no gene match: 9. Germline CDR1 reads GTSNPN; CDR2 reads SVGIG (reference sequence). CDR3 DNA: TGTGCCTGGAGCGGGACAGGGGCCGAAGGGTATGGCTACACCTTC. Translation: CAWSGTGAEGYGYTF.

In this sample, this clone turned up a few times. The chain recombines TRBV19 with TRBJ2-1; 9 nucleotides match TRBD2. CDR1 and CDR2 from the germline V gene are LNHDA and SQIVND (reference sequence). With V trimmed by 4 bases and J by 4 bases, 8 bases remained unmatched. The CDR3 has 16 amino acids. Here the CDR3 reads CASSTRRGGQYNEQFF. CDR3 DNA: TGTGCCAGTAGTACCCGGCGGGGGGGCCAGTACAATGAGCAGTTCTTC.

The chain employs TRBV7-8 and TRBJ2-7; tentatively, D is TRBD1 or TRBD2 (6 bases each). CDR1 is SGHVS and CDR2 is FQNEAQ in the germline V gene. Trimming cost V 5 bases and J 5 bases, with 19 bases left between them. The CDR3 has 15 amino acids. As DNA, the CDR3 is TGTGCCAGCAGCCCGGTCTGGGCAGGGGAGGACGAGCAGTACTTC. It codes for CASSPVWAGEDEQYF.

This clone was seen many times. CDR3 sequence (DNA): TGTGCCAGCAGCCGTGTTGAGCAGTTCTTC. Its translation: CASSRVEQFF. The chain links TRBV16 to TRBJ2-1; the D is unclear. Germline assignment: CDR1 KGHSY and CDR2 FQNENV. There are 10 residues in the CDR3. Trimming shortened V by 4 bases and J by 9 bases, and 4 bases separated the two germline ends.